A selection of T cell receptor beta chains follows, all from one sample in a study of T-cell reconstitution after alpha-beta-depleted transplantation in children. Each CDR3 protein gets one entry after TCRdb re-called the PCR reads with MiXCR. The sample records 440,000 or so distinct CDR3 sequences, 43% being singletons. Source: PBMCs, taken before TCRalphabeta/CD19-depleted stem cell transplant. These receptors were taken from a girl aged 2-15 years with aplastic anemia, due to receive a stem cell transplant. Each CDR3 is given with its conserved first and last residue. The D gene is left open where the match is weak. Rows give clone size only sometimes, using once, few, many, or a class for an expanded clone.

CASSWPGLAVEQFF TGCGCCAGCAGCTGGCCTGGACTAGCGGTTGAGCAGTTCTTC 14 TRBJ2-1 once TRBD2 TRBV5-1
CSVPGLAKNIQYF TGCAGCGTTCCGGGACTAGCCAAAAACATTCAGTACTTC 13 TRBJ2-4 many NA TRBV29-1
CASSLVASGSSYNEQFF TGCGCCAGCAGCTTGGTGGCCTCCGGGAGCTCCTACAATGAGCAGTTCTTC 17 TRBJ2-1 once NA TRBV5-1
CAISEGGPQGTEAFF TGTGCCATCAGTGAAGGGGGCCCCCAGGGCACTGAAGCTTTCTTT 15 TRBJ1-1 NA TRBD1 TRBV10-3
CASSLTREQTQYF TGTGCCAGCAGCTTGACTAGAGAGCAGACCCAGTACTTC 13 TRBJ2-5 NA NA TRBV7-3
CASSLFGSSASIQYF TGTGCCAGCAGTTTATTCGGCAGTTCGGCGTCCATTCAGTACTTC 15 TRBJ2-4 many NA TRBV27
CASSPRLAGRTDTQYF TGTGCCAGCAGCCCCCGACTAGCGGGAAGGACAGATACGCAGTATTTT 16 TRBJ2-3 many TRBD2 TRBV12-3/TRBV12-4
CASSWRGQTYEQYF TGCGCCAGCAGCTGGAGGGGACAGACCTACGAGCAGTACTTC 14 TRBJ2-7 many NA TRBV5-1
CASSQEGRLLGANVLTF TGTGCCAGCAGCCAAGAGGGGAGGCTTTTGGGGGCCAACGTCCTGACTTTC 17 TRBJ2-6 many NA TRBV3-1
CASSQEALAGGPYNEQFF TGCGCCAGCAGCCAAGAAGCTTTAGCGGGAGGCCCCTACAATGAGCAGTTCTTC 18 TRBJ2-1 few TRBD2 TRBV4-3
CASSSSGGFNNEQFF TGCGCCAGCAGCTCGAGCGGGGGGTTCAACAATGAGCAGTTCTTC 15 TRBJ2-1 NA TRBD2 TRBV5-1
CVFTPGRLGF TGTGTCTTCACTCCGGGCAGGCTGGGCTTC 10 TRBJ2-7 many NA TRBV10-3
CSAREGQGESYEQYF TGCAGTGCTAGAGAGGGACAGGGAGAGTCCTACGAGCAGTACTTC 15 TRBJ2-7 NA TRBD1 TRBV20-1
CASSLVKGLAGVGGKQTQYF TGTGCCAGCAGCTTAGTGAAAGGACTAGCGGGAGTGGGTGGCAAACAGACCCAGTACTTC 20 TRBJ2-5 NA TRBD2 TRBV7-8
CASSSTPETTTEAFF TGTGCCAGCAGCTCCACCCCGGAGACGACCACTGAAGCTTTCTTT 15 TRBJ1-1 NA NA TRBV7-2
CASSEPGTDTQYF TGCGCCAGCAGTGAGCCCGGAACAGATACGCAGTATTTT 13 TRBJ2-3 few NA TRBV10-1
CSARDSPYNEQFF TGCAGTGCTAGGGACAGTCCCTACAATGAGCAGTTCTTC 13 TRBJ2-1 NA NA TRBV20-1
CSAPRPRQGTFF TGCAGTGCTCCAAGACCCAGACAGGGGACGTTCTTC 12 TRBJ2-1 once TRBD1 TRBV20-1
CSASLNSGRAAGNEQFF TGCAGTGCTAGCTTGAATAGCGGGAGGGCCGCGGGCAATGAGCAGTTCTTC 17 TRBJ2-1 NA TRBD2 TRBV20-1
CASTGTANYNEQFF TGTGCATCGACGGGGACAGCTAACTACAATGAGCAGTTCTTC 14 TRBJ2-1 NA TRBD1 TRBV30
CASSQDGGQGAYFPYEQYF TGTGCCAGCAGCCAAGATGGGGGACAGGGGGCCTACTTTCCCTACGAGCAGTACTTC 19 TRBJ2-7 NA TRBD1 TRBV4-2
CASSDSFTNYGYTF TGTGCCAGCAGTGACAGCTTTACTAACTATGGCTACACCTTC 14 TRBJ1-2 few NA TRBV25-1
CASSQDLPASYEQYF TGCGCCAGCAGCCAAGATCTTCCAGCATCCTACGAGCAGTACTTC 15 TRBJ2-7 NA NA TRBV4-3
CASSRARTGITDTQYF TGTGCCAGCAGCAGGGCCCGGACAGGGATCACAGATACGCAGTATTTT 16 TRBJ2-3 NA TRBD1 TRBV5-6
CATGQGGPVDEAFF TGTGCCACCGGACAGGGGGGGCCCGTAGATGAAGCTTTCTTT 14 TRBJ1-1 NA TRBD1 TRBV19
CASSRADYEQYF TGTGCCAGCAGCCGCGCAGATTACGAGCAGTACTTC 12 TRBJ2-7 NA NA TRBV7-9
CASSSEREGHGGELFF TGTGCCAGCAGCTCCGAGCGGGAGGGCCACGGCGGGGAGCTGTTTTTT 16 TRBJ2-2 NA TRBD2 TRBV7-6
CAWRVGGASGPYEQYF TGTGCCTGGAGGGTGGGTGGGGCTAGCGGACCCTACGAGCAGTACTTC 16 TRBJ2-7 NA TRBD2 TRBV30
CASSLQGHNEQFF TGCGCCAGCAGCTTGCAGGGGCACAATGAGCAGTTCTTC 13 TRBJ2-1 many NA TRBV5-1
CASSFSGDGSETQYF TGTGCCAGCAGTTTTTCGGGGGATGGGTCGGAGACCCAGTACTTC 15 TRBJ2-5 NA NA TRBV12-3/TRBV12-4
CASTLGGFGIIGRNGELFF TGTGCCAGCACCTTGGGGGGATTCGGGATTATCGGAAGGAATGGGGAGCTGTTTTTT 19 TRBJ2-2 NA NA TRBV12-3/TRBV12-4
CASIFPTSGSKNEQYF TGTGCCAGCATTTTCCCCACTAGCGGGAGTAAAAACGAGCAGTACTTC 16 TRBJ2-7 NA TRBD2 TRBV28
CSVERRGRVVQETQYF TGCAGCGTTGAAAGGCGGGGCAGGGTCGTACAAGAGACCCAGTACTTC 16 TRBJ2-5 few NA TRBV29-1
CSVASGYEQYF TGCAGTGTCGCTAGCGGCTACGAGCAGTACTTC 11 TRBJ2-7 NA TRBD2 TRBV20-1
CASSFSKDNEQFF TGTGCCAGCAGCTTCTCCAAAGACAATGAGCAGTTCTTC 13 TRBJ2-1 NA NA TRBV7-3
CAISGIPSGNRASYGNEQFF TGTGCCATCAGTGGAATTCCTAGCGGGAACAGGGCCTCTTATGGGAATGAGCAGTTCTTC 20 TRBJ2-1 many TRBD2 TRBV10-3
CASSSLWGLGNEQYF TGTGCCAGCAGCTCGCTGTGGGGGCTGGGGAACGAGCAGTACTTC 15 TRBJ2-7 NA NA TRBV7-9
CASSSTLAETQYF TGTGCCAGCAGCTCGACACTCGCCGAGACCCAGTACTTC 13 TRBJ2-5 NA NA TRBV7-8
CASSPPQSAGTDTQYF TGCGCCAGCAGCCCGCCCCAGAGTGCAGGCACAGATACGCAGTATTTT 16 TRBJ2-3 many NA TRBV5-1
CSVAGGYEQYF TGCAGTGTTGCGGGGGGGTACGAGCAGTACTTC 11 TRBJ2-7 NA TRBD2 TRBV20-1
CSAGGRTNTGELFF TGCAGTGCTGGCGGGAGAACGAACACCGGGGAGCTGTTTTTT 14 TRBJ2-2 NA TRBD2 TRBV20-1
CASSPRQGLDGYTF TGTGCCAGCAGCCCTCGACAAGGATTGGATGGCTACACCTTC 14 TRBJ1-2 NA NA TRBV7-9
CASSESGQGATYGYTF TGTGCCAGCAGTGAATCGGGCCAGGGGGCAACCTATGGCTACACCTTC 16 TRBJ1-2 few TRBD1 TRBV6-1
CASSLRASSPETQYF TGTGCCAGCAGCTTAAGGGCTAGCTCTCCGGAAACCCAGTACTTC 15 TRBJ2-5 few NA TRBV7-2
CSAREGPSDTQYF TGCAGTGCTAGAGAGGGACCGTCGGATACGCAGTATTTT 13 TRBJ2-3 NA NA TRBV20-1
CSARDKRYEQYF TGCAGTGCTAGGGACAAGCGCTACGAGCAGTACTTC 12 TRBJ2-7 many NA TRBV20-1
CASSVTTGGGQETQYF TGTGCCAGCAGCGTTACCACCGGAGGGGGCCAAGAGACCCAGTACTTC 16 TRBJ2-5 many NA TRBV9
CSVVAGSNQPQHF TGCAGCGTCGTGGCAGGGAGCAATCAGCCCCAGCATTTT 13 TRBJ1-5 NA NA TRBV29-1
CASRLEAQGGEKLFF TGTGCCAGCAGGTTAGAGGCACAGGGTGGTGAAAAACTGTTTTTT 15 TRBJ1-4 few NA TRBV2
CSVGGVAHTEAFF TGCAGCGTTGGAGGGGTTGCCCACACTGAAGCTTTCTTT 13 TRBJ1-1 few NA TRBV29-1
CASSVSGTSYEQYF TGTGCCAGCAGCGTATCAGGGACCTCCTACGAGCAGTACTTC 14 TRBJ2-7 NA NA TRBV9
CSAHNFGQAQETQYF TGCAGTGCCCATAATTTTGGGCAGGCCCAAGAGACCCAGTACTTC 15 TRBJ2-5 many NA TRBV20-1
CASSLASGVDTEAFF TGTGCCAGCAGCTTAGCTTCAGGGGTGGACACTGAAGCTTTCTTT 15 TRBJ1-1 NA NA TRBV7-8
CASSPDAGGVYGYTF TGTGCCAGCTCACCAGACGCAGGGGGTGTCTATGGCTACACCTTC 15 TRBJ1-2 NA TRBD1 TRBV18
CAWSVWRFANTGELFF TGTGCCTGGAGTGTATGGCGCTTCGCGAACACCGGGGAGCTGTTTTTT 16 TRBJ2-2 few NA TRBV30
CASSYDKVRPQHF TGTGCCAGCAGCTACGACAAGGTCCGGCCCCAGCATTTT 13 TRBJ1-5 few NA TRBV28
CASSLFTSGSYHREQFF TGTGCCAGCAGCTTGTTCACTAGCGGGTCATACCACCGAGAGCAGTTCTTC 17 TRBJ2-1 many TRBD2 TRBV7-2